The table lists the clone carrying this T cell receptor (beta chain) with a count of one. No antigen is known for it. This record comes from a study of beta chain features in type 1 diabetes. Since all of the isolated RNA was reverse transcribed, expressed TCRB transcripts were what got sequenced. Sequencing used immunoSEQ multiplex PCR; TCRdb keeps in-frame clones, though not all of them. Of about 360,000 clones listed, roughly 13% were seen once; the top ten hold more than 0.015%. Overall study findings and caveats: VDJ junctions from patients with type 1 diabetes contained fewer insertions and more deletions.

V was clipped by 4 bases and J by 2 bases, with 15 bases between them. This CDR3 has 15 residues. Germline V gene lookup returns CDR1 SGHAT and CDR2 FQNNGV. The gene calls are TRBV11-2 and TRBJ2-7; D possibly corresponds to TRBD1 (6 bases). The clonotype comes from a man between 18 and 35 years old in good health. The sequenced sample was naive CD4+ T cells from blood. In DNA, the CDR3 is TGTGCCAGCAGCTCTAACCGGGACACAACCTACGAGCAGTACTTC. As protein: CASSSNRDTTYEQYF.